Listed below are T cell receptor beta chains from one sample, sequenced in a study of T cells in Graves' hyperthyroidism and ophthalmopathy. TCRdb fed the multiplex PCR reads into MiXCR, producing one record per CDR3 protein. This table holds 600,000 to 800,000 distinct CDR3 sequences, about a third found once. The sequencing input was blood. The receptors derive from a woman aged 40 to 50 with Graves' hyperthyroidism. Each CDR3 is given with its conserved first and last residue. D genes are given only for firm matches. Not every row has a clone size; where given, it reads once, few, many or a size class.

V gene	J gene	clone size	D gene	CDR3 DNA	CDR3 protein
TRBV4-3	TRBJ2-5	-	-	TGCGCCAGCAGCCAAGCCGTGGGGGGGCGTGAGACCCAGTACTTC	CASSQAVGGRETQYF
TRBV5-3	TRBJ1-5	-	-	TGTGCCTGGAGTGAACAGGGTCTCGGTCAGCCCCAGCATTTT	CAWSEQGLGQPQHF
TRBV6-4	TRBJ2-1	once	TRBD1	TGTGCCAGCAGGGATCGAGGCCCCCGGACAGGGGACAATGAGCAGTTCTTC	CASRDRGPRTGDNEQFF
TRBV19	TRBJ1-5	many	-	TGTGCCAGTATGAGGGGGGATAGCAATCAGCCCCAGCATTTT	CASMRGDSNQPQHF
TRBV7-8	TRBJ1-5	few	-	TGTGCCAGCAGCTACAACAGGGTAGATCAGCCCCAGCATTTT	CASSYNRVDQPQHF
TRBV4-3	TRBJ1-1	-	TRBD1	TGCGCCAGCAGCCAAGAAAACAGGGGGCACACTGAAGCTTTCTTT	CASSQENRGHTEAFF
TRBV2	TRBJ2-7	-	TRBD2	TGTGCCACCAAACGGGGGGATTCGAGCTACGAGCAGTACTTC	CATKRGDSSYEQYF
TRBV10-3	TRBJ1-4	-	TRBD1	TGTGCCAGCAGTAAGACAGGGGGAAATGAAAAACTGTTTTTT	CASSKTGGNEKLFF
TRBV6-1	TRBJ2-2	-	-	TGTGCCAGCAGTGAACAGTGGGCCGGGGAGCTGTTTTTT	CASSEQWAGELFF
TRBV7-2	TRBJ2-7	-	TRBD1	TGTGCCAGCAGCTACCGGGGACAGAGACCCTACGAGCAGTACTTC	CASSYRGQRPYEQYF
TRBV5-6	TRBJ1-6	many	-	TGTGCCAGCAGCTTGATGGGGGCTAATTCACCCCTCCACTTT	CASSLMGANSPLHF
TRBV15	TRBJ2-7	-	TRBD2	TGTGCCACCAGCAGAGATTACGCCGGGACTACCGACTACGAGCAGTACTTC	CATSRDYAGTTDYEQYF
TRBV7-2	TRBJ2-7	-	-	TGTGCCAGCAGCTCGGTAGCCGGGCCAGGGCCCTCCTACGAGCAGTACTTC	CASSSVAGPGPSYEQYF
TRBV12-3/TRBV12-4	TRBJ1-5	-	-	TGTGCCAGCAGTGGGGCGGGGGGTTGGAGCAATCAGCCCCAGCATTTT	CASSGAGGWSNQPQHF
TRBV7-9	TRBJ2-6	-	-	TGTGCCAGCAGCACGGAGGGGGTCAACGTCCTGACTTTC	CASSTEGVNVLTF
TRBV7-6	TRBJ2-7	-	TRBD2	TGTGCCAGCAGCGAGCGACTAGCGGGGGACTACGAGCAGTACTTC	CASSERLAGDYEQYF
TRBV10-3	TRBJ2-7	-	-	TGTGCCATCAGTGAGTCGGACTATGGCTACACCGAGCAGTACTTC	CAISESDYGYTEQYF
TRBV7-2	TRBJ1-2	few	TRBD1	TGTGCCAGCAGCCCCGAGGTCGGGACAGGGCCGGCCTATGGCTACACCTTC	CASSPEVGTGPAYGYTF
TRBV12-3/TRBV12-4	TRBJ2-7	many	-	TGTGCCAGCAGCCCTTGGGGGGACAGCTCCTACGAGCAGTACTTC	CASSPWGDSSYEQYF
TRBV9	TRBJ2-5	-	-	TGTGCCAGGGACAGCCAAGAGACCCAGTACTTC	CARDSQETQYF
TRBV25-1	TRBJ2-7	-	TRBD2	TGTGCCAGCACCTCGCTAGCGGGAGGTCTCATTTCCTACGAGCAGTACTTC	CASTSLAGGLISYEQYF
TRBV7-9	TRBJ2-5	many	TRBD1	TGTGCCAGCAGCCGGACAGGGGGCTTTGGGCAAGAGACCCAGTACTTC	CASSRTGGFGQETQYF
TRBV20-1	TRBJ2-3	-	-	TGCAGTGCTCACCACTTTAGCACAGATACGCAGTATTTT	CSAHHFSTDTQYF
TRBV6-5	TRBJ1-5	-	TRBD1	TGTGCCAGCAGCTGGACAGGGGGTTCGGATCAGCCCCAGCATTTT	CASSWTGGSDQPQHF
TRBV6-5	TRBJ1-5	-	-	TGTGCCATCAGTTACGGGGTGGGAGGCAATCAGCCCCAGCATTTT	CAISYGVGGNQPQHF
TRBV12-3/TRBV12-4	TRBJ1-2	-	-	TGTGCCAGCAGAAAATACACTACAGCTAACTATGGCTACACCTTC	CASRKYTTANYGYTF
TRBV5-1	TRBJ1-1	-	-	TGTGCCGGCAGGAAGGAGGTCGGGATGAACACTGAAGCTTTCTTT	CAGRKEVGMNTEAFF
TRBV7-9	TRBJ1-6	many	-	TGTGCCAGCAGCGAAGTCCCGGCCTTCGAGAGCTCCTATAATTCACCCCTCCACTTT	CASSEVPAFESSYNSPLHF
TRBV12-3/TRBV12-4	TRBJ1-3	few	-	TGTGCCAGCAGTCCGCCTGGGGGGGCAGGAAACACCATATATTTT	CASSPPGGAGNTIYF
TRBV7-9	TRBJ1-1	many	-	TGTGCCAGCAGCTTAGTTGGGGGCGCGACTGAAGCTTTCTTT	CASSLVGGATEAFF
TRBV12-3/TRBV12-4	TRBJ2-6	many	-	TGTGCCAGCAGACTGGGCTCTGGGGCCAACGTCCTGACTTTC	CASRLGSGANVLTF
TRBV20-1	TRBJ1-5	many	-	TGCAGTGCCCTTGGGACGGGGTTCAATCAGCCCCAGCATTTT	CSALGTGFNQPQHF
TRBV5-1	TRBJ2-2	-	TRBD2	TGCGCCAGCAGCCAAGGGGGACTAGTATTTACCGGGGAGCTGTTTTTT	CASSQGGLVFTGELFF
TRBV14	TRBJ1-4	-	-	TGTGCCAGCAGCTACACAGGGAGGTGGGAAAAACTGTTTTTT	CASSYTGRWEKLFF
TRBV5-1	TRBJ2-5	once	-	TGCGCCAGCAGCTTGGACAGGGTCCAAGAGACCCAGTACTTC	CASSLDRVQETQYF
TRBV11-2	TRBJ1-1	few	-	TGTGCCAGCAGCCCGGACAGCTGGGGGGAAGCTTTCTTT	CASSPDSWGEAFF
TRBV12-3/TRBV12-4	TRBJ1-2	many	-	TGTGCCAGCAGTCCAGGGGATTCCCCCTTTGGCTACACCTTC	CASSPGDSPFGYTF
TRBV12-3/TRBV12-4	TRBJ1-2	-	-	TGTACCAGCAGTGAATTGTTGCGGGGTGGAGGTGGCTACACCTTC	CTSSELLRGGGGYTF
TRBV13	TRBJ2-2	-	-	TGTGCCAGCCTAAGTCTAACTACAACCGGGGAGCTGTTTTTT	CASLSLTTTGELFF
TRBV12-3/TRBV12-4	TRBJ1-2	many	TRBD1	TGTGCCAGCAGTAGGGGGCCTGTTGGCTACACCTTC	CASSRGPVGYTF
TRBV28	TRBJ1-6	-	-	TGTGCCAGCACCAAGAGCTCCTATAATTCACCCCTCCACTTT	CASTKSSYNSPLHF
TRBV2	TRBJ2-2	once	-	TGTGCCAGCGGTCTTGGGCAAACTGGGGAGCTGTTTTTT	CASGLGQTGELFF
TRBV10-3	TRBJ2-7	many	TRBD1	TGTGCCATCAGTGCCGGACAGGGGGCCGGCGGCTCCTACGAGCAGTACTTC	CAISAGQGAGGSYEQYF
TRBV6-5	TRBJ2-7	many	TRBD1	TGTGCCAGCAAGCGGGACAGGGGCCACGAGCAGTACTTC	CASKRDRGHEQYF
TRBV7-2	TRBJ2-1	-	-	TGTGCCAGCAGCTTGAGAGACGTCGGGTTCTTC	CASSLRDVGFF
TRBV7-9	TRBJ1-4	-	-	TGTGCCAGCAGCCAAGATGGGACGAATGAAAAACTGTTTTTT	CASSQDGTNEKLFF
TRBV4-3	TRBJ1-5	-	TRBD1	TGCGCCAGCAGCCAAGGCCGCTTGGGACAGGGAAATCAGCCCCAGCATTTT	CASSQGRLGQGNQPQHF
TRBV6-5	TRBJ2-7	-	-	TGTGCCAGCAGTTATTTTTGGACCTCTTACGAGCAGTACTTC	CASSYFWTSYEQYF
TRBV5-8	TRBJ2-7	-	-	TGTGCCAGCAGCTTGTATCAGGGACGAGAGCAGTACTTC	CASSLYQGREQYF
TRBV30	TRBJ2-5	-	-	TGTGCCTGCGAATCGGGCGGAGAGACCCAGTACTTC	CACESGGETQYF
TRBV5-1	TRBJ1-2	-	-	TGCGCCAGCAGCCTCGGGTCTGAGGACTATGGCTACACCTTC	CASSLGSEDYGYTF
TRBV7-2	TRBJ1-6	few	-	TGTGCCAGCAGCTTCAAGGGACGTAATAATTCACCCCTCCACTTT	CASSFKGRNNSPLHF
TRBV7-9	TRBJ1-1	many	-	TGTGCCAGCGATCGAGGAGGAGGTGAAGCTTTCTTT	CASDRGGGEAFF
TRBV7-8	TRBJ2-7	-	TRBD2	TGTGCCAGCAGCCACCCGGGGCGGGGGGGCAGACAGTCCTACGAGCAGTACTTC	CASSHPGRGGRQSYEQYF
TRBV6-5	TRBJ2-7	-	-	TGTGCCAGCAGTTCCCCCCTCGAGCAGTACTTC	CASSSPLEQYF
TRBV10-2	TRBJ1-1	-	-	TGCGCCAGCCACGGACAGAGCACTGAAGCTTTCTTT	CASHGQSTEAFF
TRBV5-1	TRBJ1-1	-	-	TGTGCCAGCGGCTTACAAACAAGCACTGAAGCTTTCTTT	CASGLQTSTEAFF